This T cell receptor (beta chain) comes out of a study of cytomegalovirus exposure and HLA in healthy donors. About the study: Clustering assigned 70% to 90% of the approximately 400 genotyped donors to the Caucasian-associated ancestry cluster. Study outcomes and limitations: A later analysis appeared to link common viral pathogens to several of the most significant clusters. No immune exposure information besides CMV serostatus was available. A list of 150 or so TCR beta chains associated with cytomegalovirus was given.

The PCR ran on 60 Vbeta and 13 Jbeta primers. Libraries were prepared by immunoSEQ multiplex PCR; TCRdb keeps only in-frame clonotypes and omits some of them. The sample holds about 200,000 clones, about 80% seen once. The V segment lost 8 bases and the J segment 4 bases; nucleotides outside the gene matches: 9. The CDR3 extends over 14 amino acids. CDR1 is LNHNV, CDR2 YYDKDF, per germline (reference sequence). This clone was detected only once. Antigen unknown. Sequenced: PBMCs. This chain connects TRBV15 to TRBJ2-7; 9 nucleotides align to TRBD2. This clonotype was sampled from a woman in her twenties or thirties in good health and CMV-seronegative. DNA for the CDR3: TGTGCCACCCAAGAGGCGGGAGGGCGGTACGAGCAGTACTTC. This translates into CATQEAGGRYEQYF.